Sequencing of this TCR beta chain was carried out in a study of T cell responses to AZD1222 COVID-19 vaccine. Study-level findings and limits: Clonal diversity was possibly underestimated, and the donors were mostly white British, with more females. None of the repertoires were sampled until the peak T cell response had passed. Only a handful of individuals given AZD1222 were seropositive at baseline. Per reports, nearly half of all spike-specific TCRs target regions that are unmutated in variants.

The assay was immunoSEQ multiplex PCR, and TCRdb's table has in-frame clones only and misses some. The repertoire holds 150,000 or so clones, with approximately 90% as singletons. Note on this clone: The antigen remains undetermined.

The sample consisted of peripheral blood, taken on day 0 of AZD1222 vaccination. The receptor was isolated from an adult in good health.

The CDR3 here is CASSSGTGHEKLFF. The CDR3 DNA follows: TGTGCCAGCAGCTCCGGGACAGGGCATGAAAAACTGTTTTTT. The chain employs TRBV7-9 and TRBJ1-4; TRBD1 aligns across 9 bases. V shed 4 bases and J 6 bases; nucleotides not matched to a gene: 3. Germline values: CDR1 SEHNR, CDR2 FQNEAQ (reference sequence). The CDR3 contains 14 residues. Full variable domain (rest looked up from reference TRBV7-9 and TRBJ1-4): DTGVSQNPRHKITKRGQNVTFRCDPISEHNRLYWYRQTLGQGPEFLTYFQNEAQLEKSRLLSDRFSAERPKGSFSTLEIQRTEQGDSAMYLCASSSGTGHEKLFFGSGTQLSVL.